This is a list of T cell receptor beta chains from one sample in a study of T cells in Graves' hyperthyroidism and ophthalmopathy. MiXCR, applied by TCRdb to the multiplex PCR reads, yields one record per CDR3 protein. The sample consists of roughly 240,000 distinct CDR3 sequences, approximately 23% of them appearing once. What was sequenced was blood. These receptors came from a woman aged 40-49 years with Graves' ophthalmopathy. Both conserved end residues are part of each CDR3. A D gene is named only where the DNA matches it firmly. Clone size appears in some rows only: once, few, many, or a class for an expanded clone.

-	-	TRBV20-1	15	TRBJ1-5	CSAIGQLNSNQPQHF	TGCAGTGCTATTGGGCAGTTAAACAGCAATCAGCCCCAGCATTTT
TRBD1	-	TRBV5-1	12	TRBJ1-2	CASSGTGDGYTF	TGCGCCAGCAGCGGAACAGGGGATGGCTACACCTTC
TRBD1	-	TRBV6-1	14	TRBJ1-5	CASKDRGTNQPQHF	TGTGCCAGCAAGGACAGGGGAACGAATCAGCCCCAGCATTTT
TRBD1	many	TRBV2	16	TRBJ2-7	CASSPGTGSPSYEQYF	TGTGCCAGCAGTCCAGGGACAGGTAGCCCCTCATACGAGCAGTACTTC
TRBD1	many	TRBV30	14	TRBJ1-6	CAWSADRSNSPLHF	TGTGCCTGGAGTGCGGACAGGTCCAATTCACCCCTCCACTTT
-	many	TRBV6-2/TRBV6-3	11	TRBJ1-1	CASSYPTEAFF	TGTGCCAGCAGTTACCCGACGGAAGCTTTCTTT
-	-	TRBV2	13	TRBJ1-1	CASIRQRNTEAFF	TGTGCCAGCATTCGACAGAGGAACACTGAAGCTTTCTTT
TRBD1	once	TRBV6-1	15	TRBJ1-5	CASSGGTGGDQPQHF	TGTGCCAGCAGTGGCGGGACAGGGGGCGATCAGCCCCAGCATTTT
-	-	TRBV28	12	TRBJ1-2	CASSLYGDGYTF	TGTGCCAGCAGTCTCTACGGAGACGGCTACACCTTC
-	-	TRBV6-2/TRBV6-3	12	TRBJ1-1	CASSYEMREAFF	TGTGCCAGCAGTTACGAGATGAGAGAAGCTTTCTTT
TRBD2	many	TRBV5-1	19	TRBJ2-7	CASSFPSGLAGVAAYEQYF	TGCGCCAGCAGCTTCCCCTCCGGACTAGCGGGAGTGGCGGCCTACGAGCAGTACTTC
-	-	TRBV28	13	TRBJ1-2	CASSDGPSGGYTF	TGTGCCAGCAGTGACGGACCTTCGGGAGGCTACACCTTC
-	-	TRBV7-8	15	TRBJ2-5	CASSRRTAQGETQYF	TGTGCCAGCAGCCGACGGACGGCTCAGGGAGAGACCCAGTACTTC
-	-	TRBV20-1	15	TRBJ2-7	CSARVTFQGTYEQYF	TGCAGTGCTAGAGTCACCTTTCAGGGGACCTACGAGCAGTACTTC
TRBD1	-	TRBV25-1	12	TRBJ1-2	CASRGTGIRYTF	TGTGCCAGCCGGGGGACAGGGATCCGCTACACCTTC
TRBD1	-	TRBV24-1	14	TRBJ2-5	CATSDRDSQETQYF	TGTGCCACCAGTGATCGGGACAGCCAAGAGACCCAGTACTTC
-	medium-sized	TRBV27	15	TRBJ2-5	CASSFRVDNQETQYF	TGTGCCAGCAGTTTCAGGGTGGATAACCAAGAGACCCAGTACTTC
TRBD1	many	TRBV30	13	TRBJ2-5	CAWRQDREQTQYF	TGTGCCTGGAGGCAAGACAGGGAACAGACCCAGTACTTC
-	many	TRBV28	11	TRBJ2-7	CAMGHGNEQYF	TGTGCCATGGGCCACGGGAACGAGCAGTACTTC
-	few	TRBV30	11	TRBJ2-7	CAWSDRDEQYF	TGTGCCTGGAGTGACCGGGACGAGCAGTACTTC
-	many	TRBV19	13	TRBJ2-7	CASSRILSYEQYF	TGTGCCAGTAGTAGGATCCTGTCCTACGAGCAGTACTTC
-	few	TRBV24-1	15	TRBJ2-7	CATSAAGSASYEQYF	TGTGCCACCAGTGCGGCTGGCAGCGCCTCCTACGAGCAGTACTTC
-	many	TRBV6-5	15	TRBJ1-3	CASSRLGAKGNTIYF	TGTGCCAGCAGTCGTCTGGGGGCGAAAGGAAACACCATATATTTT
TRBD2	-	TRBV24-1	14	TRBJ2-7	CATSDAGGVYEQYF	TGTGCCACCAGTGACGCGGGAGGAGTTTACGAGCAGTACTTC
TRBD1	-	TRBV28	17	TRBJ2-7	CASSPPPVTGGSYEQYF	TGTGCCAGCAGTCCACCACCTGTGACAGGGGGATCCTACGAGCAGTACTTC
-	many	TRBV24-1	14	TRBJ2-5	CATSDPGIQETQYF	TGTGCCACCAGTGATCCCGGGATCCAAGAGACCCAGTACTTC
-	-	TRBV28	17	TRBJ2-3	CASSSPLRLYDTDTQYF	TGTGCCAGCAGTTCACCCCTGAGACTCTACGACACAGATACGCAGTATTTT
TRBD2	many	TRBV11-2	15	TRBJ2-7	CASSLEYGTTYEQYF	TGTGCCAGCAGCTTAGAGTACGGGACTACCTACGAGCAGTACTTC
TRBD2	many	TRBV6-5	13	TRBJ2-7	CASKSGTTYEQYF	TGTGCCAGCAAAAGCGGGACCACCTACGAGCAGTACTTC
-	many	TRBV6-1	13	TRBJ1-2	CASSEVGHYGYTF	TGTGCCAGCAGTGAAGTGGGGCACTATGGCTACACCTTC
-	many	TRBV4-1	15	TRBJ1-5	CASSQDKGGNQPQHF	TGCGCCAGCAGCCAAGACAAGGGGGGCAATCAGCCCCAGCATTTT
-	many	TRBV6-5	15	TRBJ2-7	CASRRGWDNSYEQYF	TGTGCCAGCAGACGGGGCTGGGATAACTCCTACGAGCAGTACTTC
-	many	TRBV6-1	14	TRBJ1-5	CASSELPGRSAQHF	TGTGCCAGCAGTGAATTGCCAGGGCGGTCGGCCCAGCATTTT
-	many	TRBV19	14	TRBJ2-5	CASSMRGFQETQYF	TGTGCCAGTAGTATGCGGGGCTTCCAAGAGACCCAGTACTTC
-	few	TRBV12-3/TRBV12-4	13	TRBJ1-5	CASSLETNQPQHF	TGTGCCAGCAGTTTAGAAACCAATCAGCCCCAGCATTTT
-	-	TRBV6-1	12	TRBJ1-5	CASSGEGKTQHF	TGTGCCAGCAGTGGGGAGGGGAAGACCCAGCATTTT
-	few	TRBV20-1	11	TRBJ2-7	CSARLLHEQYF	TGCAGTGCCCGACTCCTACACGAGCAGTACTTC
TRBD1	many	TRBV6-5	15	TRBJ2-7	CASSPDRGGSYEQYF	TGTGCCAGCAGCCCGGACAGGGGGGGGTCCTACGAGCAGTACTTC
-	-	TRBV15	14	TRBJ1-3	CATSRDQAGNTIYF	TGTGCCACCAGCAGAGATCAGGCTGGAAACACCATATATTTT
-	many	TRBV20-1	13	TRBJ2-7	CSASLPNSNEQYF	TGCAGTGCTAGTTTACCTAATTCCAACGAGCAGTACTTC
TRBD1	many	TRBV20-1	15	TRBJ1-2	CSARVLSGGGLGYTF	TGCAGTGCTAGAGTCCTCTCGGGAGGGGGCTTAGGCTACACCTTC
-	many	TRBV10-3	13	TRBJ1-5	CATQGDVNQPQHF	TGTGCCACGCAAGGGGATGTCAATCAGCCCCAGCATTTT
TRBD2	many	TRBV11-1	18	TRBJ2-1	CASSFGGGSPLAGNEQFF	TGTGCCAGCAGCTTTGGGGGAGGCAGCCCACTAGCGGGCAATGAGCAGTTCTTC